The text below deals with one TCR beta chain. Its antigen is not known. PCR amplification relied on 60 Vbeta primers (plus 13 Jbeta primers). Here immunoSEQ multiplex PCR was the method, and the copy in TCRdb shows in-frame clones only, minus some. The sample yields over 150,000 clones, roughly 77% seen once. The ends were cut back, 0 bases at V and 7 bases at J, with 15 bases in the middle. The CDR3 covers 15 residues. CDR1 and CDR2 from the germline V gene are MNHEY and SVGAGI. The data were obtained in a study of cytomegalovirus exposure and HLA in healthy donors. Study conclusions and caveats: Only CMV serostatus was available as immune exposure information.

Sequenced input: PBMCs. This chain links TRBV6-5 with TRBJ1-1; no clear D. The TCR was taken from a male donor in good health and CMV-seronegative. The CDR3 is CASSYSVNWAGEAFF. Written as DNA, the CDR3 is TGTGCCAGCAGTTACTCGGTTAATTGGGCGGGTGAAGCTTTCTTT.